Below are 19 T cell receptor beta chains sequenced from a single sample in a study of beta chain features in type 1 diabetes. Study outcomes and limitations: Researchers report that Type 1 diabetes patients had moderately but significantly shorter TCRB CDR3s across all four CD4+ subsets.

Expressed TCRB transcripts got sequenced, as all isolated RNA was reverse transcribed. The protocol was immunoSEQ multiplex PCR, while the TCRdb copy is restricted to in-frame clones and leaves out a portion. Among hundreds of thousands of clones, around 13% were seen once, and the ten largest hold 0.0095% to 0.012%. Antigen specificity for these receptors is unknown. Sample: naive CD4+ T cells from blood. These receptors originate from a woman younger than 30 with type 1 diabetes.

The chain carries TRBV7-9 and TRBJ2-7, with D possibly being TRBD1 (6 bases). Germline CDR1 reads SEHNR; CDR2 reads FQNEAQ (reference sequence). The V end lost 5 bases, the J end lost 4 bases, and 15 bases lay between the germline ends. This CDR3 has 14 amino acids. The CDR3 nucleotides read TGTGCCAGCAGCGGTCGGACAGTAACATACGAGCAGTACTTC. This translates into CASSGRTVTYEQYF.

The chain is built from TRBV6-5 and TRBJ1-2; maybe TRBD1 (5 bases). Germline lookup yields CDR1 MNHEY and CDR2 SVGAGI. The ends were cut back, 7 bases at V and 8 bases at J, with 23 bases in the middle. The CDR3 loop spans 15 amino acids. The CDR3 is CASTLARGFGDGYTF. The CDR3 bases are TGTGCCAGCACCCTCGCCCGGGGGTTCGGGGACGGCTACACCTTC.

This clone showed up just a few times. The chain is built from TRBV2 and TRBJ1-2, with 8 nucleotides matching TRBD1. With 7 bases clipped from V and 2 bases from J, the junction kept 12 bases outside the gene matches. CDR1 SNHLY and CDR2 FYNNEI come from the germline V gene. This CDR3 region has 16 residues. CDR3 sequence (DNA): TGTGCCAGCACCGGATACGGACAGGGCGGCAACTATGGCTACACCTTC. Its translation is CASTGYGQGGNYGYTF. Based on the CDR3 plus reference TRBV2 and TRBJ1-2, the full variable domain is EPEVTQTPSHQVTQMGQEVILRCVPISNHLYFYWYRQILGQKVEFLVSFYNNEISEKSEIFDDQFSVERPDGSNFTLKIRSTKLEDSAMYFCASTGYGQGGNYGYTFGSGTRLTVV.

There are a few counts of this clone. The chain is built from TRBV9 and TRBJ1-5; 7 bases are shared with TRBD1. The length of the CDR3 is 14 residues. The V segment lost 4 bases and the J segment 7 bases; nucleotides outside the gene matches: 8. Germline values: CDR1 SGDLS, CDR2 YYNGEE. CDR3 amino acids: CASSLTGAQQPQHF. For the CDR3, the DNA is TGTGCCAGCAGCTTAACAGGGGCGCAACAGCCCCAGCATTTT. The whole variable domain, filled in from reference TRBV9 and TRBJ1-5, reads DSGVTQTPKHLITATGQRVTLRCSPRSGDLSVYWYQQSLDQGLQFLIQYYNGEERAKGNILERFSAQQFPDLHSELNLSSLELGDSALYFCASSLTGAQQPQHFGDGTRLSIL.

J is TRBJ2-5 and V is TRBV5-4, with 7 nucleotides matching TRBD2. This CDR3 comprises 14 residues. CDR1 is SGHNT, CDR2 YYREEE, per germline (reference sequence). V was clipped by 1 base and J by 4 bases; unmatched bases: 4. The CDR3 is CASSLSLAVETQYF. In DNA, the CDR3 is TGTGCCAGCAGCTTGAGTCTAGCGGTAGAGACCCAGTACTTC.

V gene TRBV27 combines with J gene TRBJ1-2; D not certain. The length of the CDR3 is 14 residues. Germline V CDR1 and CDR2: MNHEY, SMNVEV (reference sequence). Deletions cut 2 bases from V and 4 bases from J, with 11 bases between. CDR3 sequence reads: CASSLRYSSYGYTF. CDR3 DNA: TGTGCCAGCAGTTTACGGTACAGCAGCTATGGCTACACCTTC.

This clone was detected a few times. V gene TRBV7-2 combines with J gene TRBJ2-1; no reliable D call. Between the trimmed V and J ends, which lost 7 bases and 0 bases, there was a span of 10 bases. Germline loops: CDR1 SGHTA, CDR2 FQGNSA. The CDR3 sequence is 14 residues long. The CDR3 DNA is TGTGCCAGCATCGGCGGCTCCTCCTACAATGAGCAGTTCTTC. Protein sequence: CASIGGSSYNEQFF.

J is TRBJ2-7 and V is TRBV7-2; tentatively, D is TRBD1 (5 bases). Germline assignment: CDR1 SGHTA and CDR2 FQGNSA. The CDR3 is 13 residues long. V was shortened by 5 bases and J by 5 bases, with 13 bases between the two germline ends. This CDR3 reads CASSQTGIHEQYF. The CDR3 DNA reads TGTGCCAGCAGCCAAACAGGTATCCACGAGCAGTACTTC.

The V call is TRBV7-2, the J call TRBJ2-2; 9 bases are a match to TRBD1. V trimming: 5 bases; J trimming: 7 bases; junction bases outside the gene matches: 8. The CDR3 runs to 15 residues. Germline V gene data show CDR1 as SGHTA and CDR2 as FQGNSA. As DNA, the CDR3 is TGTGCCAGCAGCCCGGACAGGGGATGGAACGGGGAGCTGTTTTTT. Translation gives CASSPDRGWNGELFF.

This clone was seen only a few times. The V and J genes are TRBV7-6 and TRBJ2-5; D possibly corresponds to TRBD1 (5 bases). V was shortened by 1 base and J by 7 bases, with 13 bases between the two germline ends. Germline V lookup: CDR1 SGHVS, CDR2 FNYEAQ. The CDR3 loop spans 14 amino acids. The CDR3, as DNA: TGTGCCAGCAGCTTAGGCACAGGCGCTCGGACCCAGTACTTC. Translated: CASSLGTGARTQYF.

This clone has a handful of counts. The chain has TRBV7-2 and TRBJ1-3, with D possibly TRBD1 on 5 matching bases. This CDR3 is 14 amino acids long. The germline V gene has CDR1 SGHTA and CDR2 FQGNSA. V was cut by 3 bases and J by 1 base, with 7 bases left in between. CDR3 in DNA: TGTGCCAGCAGCTTGAAGGGGTCTGGAAACACCATATATTTT. Encoded protein: CASSLKGSGNTIYF.

This clone has just a few counts. The CDR3 loop is CASSLLGQESYNEQFF. The CDR3 DNA is TGTGCCAGCAGTTTACTCGGACAGGAATCCTACAATGAGCAGTTCTTC. The chain is built from TRBV7-9 and TRBJ2-1; 7 nucleotides align to TRBD1. CDR1 and CDR2 (germline): SEHNR, FQNEAQ (reference sequence). V lost 6 bases, J lost 1 base, and 9 bases stayed unmatched. The CDR3 totals 16 residues.

This clone was seen a few times. The V gene is TRBV2, the J gene TRBJ2-1, with 10 bases fitting TRBD1. Trimming at V came to 6 bases and at J to 3 bases, leaving 5 bases not matched to a gene. CDR1 and CDR2 from the germline V gene are SNHLY and FYNNEI. The CDR3 extends over 15 amino acids. The CDR3 spells CASRPDRGGYNEQFF. DNA for the CDR3: TGTGCCAGCAGGCCGGACAGGGGGGGCTACAATGAGCAGTTCTTC.

This clone was observed a handful of times. The chain is built from TRBV9 and TRBJ2-2, with 7 bases aligning to TRBD1. Germline CDR1 and CDR2: SGDLS and YYNGEE. The CDR3 runs to 15 residues. J gave up 3 bases and V 4 bases, and 6 bases lay outside the gene matches. DNA of the CDR3: TGTGCCAGCAGCTACCGACAGGGCCACACCGGGGAGCTGTTTTTT. This translates into CASSYRQGHTGELFF. The full variable domain, in which reference TRBV9 and TRBJ2-2 provide the parts outside the CDR3, is DSGVTQTPKHLITATGQRVTLRCSPRSGDLSVYWYQQSLDQGLQFLIQYYNGEERAKGNILERFSAQQFPDLHSELNLSSLELGDSALYFCASSYRQGHTGELFFGEGSRLTVL.

CDR3 sequence reads: CASSYPPGTGGNEQFF. In DNA form, the CDR3 reads TGTGCCAGCAGCTACCCCCCTGGGACAGGAGGGAATGAGCAGTTCTTC. The chain recombines TRBV28 with TRBJ2-1; 8 bases map to TRBD1. V trimming: 6 bases; J trimming: 7 bases; junction bases outside the gene matches: 14. This CDR3 contains 16 residues. In germline, CDR1 is MDHEN, CDR2 SYDVKM.

The chain links TRBV18 to TRBJ2-1, with 14 bases fitting TRBD2. CDR1 is KGHSH, CDR2 LQKENI, per germline. Trimming removed 3 bases from V and 6 bases from J; junction bases left unmatched: 10. The CDR3 is made up of 18 amino acids. The CDR3 loop is CASSPPGLAGVFGNEQFF. Written as DNA, the CDR3 is TGTGCCAGCTCACCCCCGGGACTAGCGGGAGTTTTCGGCAATGAGCAGTTCTTC. The entire variable domain, with the rest obtained from reference TRBV18 and TRBJ2-1, is as follows: NAGVMQNPRHLVRRRGQEARLRCSPMKGHSHVYWYRQLPEEGLKFMVYLQKENIIDESGMPKERFSAEFPKEGPSILRIQQVVRGDSAAYFCASSPPGLAGVFGNEQFFGPGTRLTVL.

This clone was observed a few times. This chain uses TRBV28 with TRBJ1-2; the match to TRBD1 covers 9 bases. The CDR3 is 15 residues long. V lost 8 bases and J lost 6; bases outside the gene matches: 13. Germline lookup yields CDR1 MDHEN and CDR2 SYDVKM. The CDR3 protein is CASDVRQRQGDGYTF. The CDR3 bases are TGTGCCAGCGACGTACGCCAGAGACAGGGGGATGGCTACACCTTC.

This rearrangement joins TRBV27 to TRBJ1-5; D possibly corresponds to TRBD1 (5 bases). V was shortened by 4 bases and J by 4 bases, with 8 bases between the two germline ends. This CDR3 has 13 residues. Germline CDR1 reads MNHEY; CDR2 reads SMNVEV (reference sequence). This CDR3 is CASSWGGNQPQHF. CDR3 coding DNA: TGTGCCAGCAGTTGGGGGGGAAATCAGCCCCAGCATTTT.

The J gene is TRBJ2-1, the V gene TRBV5-1; 9 bases agree with TRBD2. V trimming: 4 bases; J trimming: 3 bases; junction bases outside the gene matches: 8. CDR1 and CDR2 from the germline V gene are SGHRS and YFSETQ. There are 16 residues in the CDR3. The CDR3 DNA follows: TGCGCCAGCAGCGGGGGACTAGCAAATAACTACAATGAGCAGTTCTTC. As protein: CASSGGLANNYNEQFF.